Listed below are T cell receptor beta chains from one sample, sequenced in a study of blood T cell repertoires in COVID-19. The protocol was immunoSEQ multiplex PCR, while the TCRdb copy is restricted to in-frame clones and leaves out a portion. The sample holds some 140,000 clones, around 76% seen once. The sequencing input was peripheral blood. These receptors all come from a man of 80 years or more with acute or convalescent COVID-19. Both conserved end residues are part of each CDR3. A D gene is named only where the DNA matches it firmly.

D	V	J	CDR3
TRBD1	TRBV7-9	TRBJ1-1	CASSRTGNTEAFF
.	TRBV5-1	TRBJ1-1	CASSLSLNTEAFF
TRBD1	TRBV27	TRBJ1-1	CASHQGARTEAFF
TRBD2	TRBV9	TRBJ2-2	CASNSGTSGGGTGELFF
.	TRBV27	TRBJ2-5	CASSPWGASQETQYF
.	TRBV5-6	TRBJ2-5	CASSLREEETQYF
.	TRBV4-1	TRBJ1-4	CASSQEPRGAATNEKLFF
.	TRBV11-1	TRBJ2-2	CASSLTLGTGELFF
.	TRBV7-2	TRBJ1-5	CASSLEQNQPQHF
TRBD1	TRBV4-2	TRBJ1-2	CASSQDIWTGPTNYGYTF
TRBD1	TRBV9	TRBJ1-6	CASSGGQTPSNSPLHF
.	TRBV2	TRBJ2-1	CASSGGRGSYNEQFF
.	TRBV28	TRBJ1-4	CASSFGGLDEKLFF
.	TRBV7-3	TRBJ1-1	CASSSAGFVRAKNTEAFF
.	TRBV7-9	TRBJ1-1	CASSRLNQGTEAFF
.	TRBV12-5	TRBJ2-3	CASGSSVWDTQYF
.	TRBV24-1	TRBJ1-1	CATRRAVNTEAFF
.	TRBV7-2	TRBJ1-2	CASSLYRVEGYTF
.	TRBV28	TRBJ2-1	CASSLLAGNEQFF
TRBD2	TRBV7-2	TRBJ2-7	CASSRGLAGLSYEQYF
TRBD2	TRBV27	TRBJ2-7	CASSFASGDYEQYF
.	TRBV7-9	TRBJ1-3	CASSPFLLDSSGNTIYF